Following are 6 T cell receptor beta chains from one sample sequenced in a study of OX40 agonist ivuxolimab in advanced cancers. Libraries were prepared by immunoSEQ multiplex PCR; TCRdb keeps only in-frame clonotypes and omits some of them. The sample contains 35,000 to 45,000 clones, approximately 91% of which appear only once. The source was CD4+ or CD8+ T cells sorted from blood, collected in a trial of the OX40 agonist ivuxolimab. These receptors all come from an adult with an advanced solid tumor such as melanoma, head and neck, liver or kidney cancer.

The CDR3 sequence is CATRGGTASTDTQYF. CDR3 DNA: TGTGCCACTCGAGGGGGGACGGCTAGCACAGATACGCAGTATTTT. V and J are TRBV13 and TRBJ2-3; either TRBD1 or TRBD2 may fit D (6 bases each). V shed 10 bases and J shed 0 bases, with 17 bases lying between them. Germline loops: CDR1 PRHDT, CDR2 FYEKMQ (reference sequence). This CDR3 region has 15 residues.

V and J are TRBV30 and TRBJ2-3; TRBD1 or TRBD2 may be the D gene (5 bases each). Trimming took off 3 bases at V and 4 bases at J, with 11 bases between the two ends. Per germline, CDR1 GTSNPN and CDR2 SVGIG (reference sequence). This CDR3 spans 13 amino acids. The CDR3 nucleotides read TGTGCCTGGAGCCGAGGGGTAGCAGATACGCAGTATTTT. Translation gives CAWSRGVADTQYF.

The rearrangement joins TRBV27 to TRBJ2-2, with 9 nucleotides matching TRBD1. CDR3 length equals 13 residues. The V and J ends lost 11 bases and 5 bases, in that order; junction bases with no gene match: 6. Germline V gene data show CDR1 as MNHEY and CDR2 as SMNVEV (reference sequence). The CDR3 loop reads CAGGTGMTGELFF. For the CDR3, the DNA is TGTGCCGGTGGGACAGGGATGACCGGGGAGCTGTTTTTT.

The rearrangement links TRBV19 to TRBJ2-1, with TRBD2 matching over 12 bases. The ends lost 5 bases at V and 0 bases at J; junction bases unmatched: 5. The CDR3 is 17 amino acids. Germline CDR1 is LNHDA and CDR2 is SQIVND (reference sequence). In nucleotides, the CDR3 is TGTGCCAGTAGTGTTACTAGCGGGAGGACCTCCTACAATGAGCAGTTCTTC. It is translated as CASSVTSGRTSYNEQFF.

This clone was seen once. V gene TRBV9 combines with J gene TRBJ2-5, with a weak D call TRBD2 (5 bases). This CDR3 contains 15 residues. Germline loops: CDR1 SGDLS, CDR2 YYNGEE. The V end lost 0 bases, the J end lost 2 bases, and 11 bases lay between the germline ends. The CDR3 DNA reads as TGTGCCAGCAGCGTAGGATCTGGAGGACAAGAGACCCAGTACTTC. Protein: CASSVGSGGQETQYF.

The chain joins TRBV6-5 to TRBJ2-2; D gene unclear. Trimming took 0 bases from V and 6 from J, leaving 11 bases between them. Germline assignment: CDR1 MNHEY and CDR2 SVGAGI. CDR3 size: 15 residues. This CDR3 reads CASSYSSRSAGELFF. In nucleotides, the CDR3 is TGTGCCAGCAGTTACTCGTCTAGATCAGCCGGGGAGCTGTTTTTT.